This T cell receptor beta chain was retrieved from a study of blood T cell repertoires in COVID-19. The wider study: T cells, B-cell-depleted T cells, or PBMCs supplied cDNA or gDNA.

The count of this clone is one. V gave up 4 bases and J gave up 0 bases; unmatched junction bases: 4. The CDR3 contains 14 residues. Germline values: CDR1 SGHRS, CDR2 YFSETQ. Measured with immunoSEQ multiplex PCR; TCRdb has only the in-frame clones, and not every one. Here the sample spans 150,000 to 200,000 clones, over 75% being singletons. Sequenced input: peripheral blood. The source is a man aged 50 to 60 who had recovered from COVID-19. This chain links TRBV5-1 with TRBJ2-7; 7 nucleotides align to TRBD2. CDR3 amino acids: CASSRRTSSYEQYF. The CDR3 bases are TGCGCCAGCAGCAGACGGACTAGCTCCTACGAGCAGTACTTC.